The present T cell receptor beta chain was sequenced within a study of shared clonotypes between healthy human individuals. In the study overall: There were three CD4 naive, three CD4 memory, two CD8 naive and one CD8 memory plates per donor.

Free of recent acute infections or vaccinations, the donors were healthy HIV-negative adults. This clone occurred once. The antigen remains unidentified. The V gene lost 3 bases and the J gene lost 4 bases, with 13 bases spanning the gap. This CDR3 is built from 15 residues. Germline CDR1 reads WNHNN; CDR2 reads SYGVQD (reference sequence). Study-wide points: Apart from blood, nothing was sampled; tissue repertoires likely differ.

Genomic DNA of every subset was divided equally among multiple immunoSEQ plates. Here immunoSEQ multiplex PCR was the method, and the copy in TCRdb shows in-frame clones only, minus some. The sample records about 110,000 clones, more than 65% being singletons. What was sequenced was memory CD8+ T cells sorted from blood. Subset meaning: CD45RO+ cells pooled with CCR7-negative TemRA cells. This TCR was sampled from a woman aged 30 to 39 in good health. The V gene is TRBV10-1, the J gene TRBJ1-3, with unresolved D. The CDR3 here is CASSERQQVGNTIYF. Here the CDR3 DNA reads TGCGCCAGCAGTGAAAGGCAGCAGGTGGGAAACACCATATATTTT.